These 28 T cell receptor beta chains originate from one sample sequenced in a study of beta chain features in type 1 diabetes. Study conclusions and caveats: All four CD4+ subsets of Type 1 diabetes patients contained TCRB CDR3s that were moderately but significantly shorter.

These receptors have no known antigen. Expressed TCRB transcripts were sequenced after all isolated RNA was converted to cDNA. Assay used: immunoSEQ multiplex PCR; TCRdb lists only in-frame clones, some missing. The repertoire consists of some 350,000 clones, with approximately 13% occurring once and the leading ten covering 0.015%. Sequenced sample: naive CD4+ T cells from blood. These receptors were obtained from a woman between 18 and 29 years old with type 1 diabetes.

Only a few counts were recorded for this clone. J is TRBJ2-1 and V is TRBV2; TRBD2 matches 8 bases. The germline gives CDR1 SNHLY, CDR2 FYNNEI. CDR3 length: 15 residues. V trimming: 7 bases; J trimming: 4 bases; junction bases outside the gene matches: 9. CDR3 sequence reads: CASISGTRQYNEQFF. The CDR3 nucleotides read TGTGCCAGCATCTCCGGGACTAGGCAATACAATGAGCAGTTCTTC.

This clone was seen more than once but under ten times. The rearrangement uses TRBV7-2 and TRBJ2-4; TRBD1 matches 10 bases. Germline lookup yields CDR1 SGHTA and CDR2 FQGNSA. This CDR3 region has 13 residues. Trimming at V came to 4 bases and at J to 8 bases, leaving 2 bases not matched to a gene. In DNA form, the CDR3 reads TGTGCCAGCAGCTCCGGGACAGGGGACATTCAGTACTTC. It encodes CASSSGTGDIQYF.

This clone has just a few counts. The genes are TRBV6-6 and TRBJ2-3, with TRBD1 identical over 7 bases. After removal of 4 bases from V and 4 bases from J, the junction contained 2 bases not matched to a gene. The length of the CDR3 is 13 residues. Germline loops: CDR1 MNHNY, CDR2 SVGAGI (reference sequence). The CDR3 spells CASSSDRADTQYF. CDR3 sequence (DNA): TGTGCCAGCAGTTCTGACAGGGCAGATACGCAGTATTTT.

This clone was counted only a few times. V is TRBV11-2 and J is TRBJ2-5; TRBD1 matches at 7 bases. The length of the CDR3 is 16 residues. The ends lost 1 base at V and 3 bases at J; junction bases unmatched: 8. The germline gives CDR1 SGHAT, CDR2 FQNNGV. CDR3 sequence reads: CASSLASRDRKETQYF. The CDR3 DNA reads as TGTGCCAGCAGCTTAGCGTCCCGGGACAGAAAAGAGACCCAGTACTTC. Variable domain in full (rest from reference TRBV11-2 and TRBJ2-5): EAGVAQSPRYKIIEKRQSVAFWCNPISGHATLYWYQQILGQGPKLLIQFQNNGVVDDSQLPKDRFSAERLKGVDSTLKIQPAKLEDSAVYLCASSLASRDRKETQYFGPGTRLLVL.

The genes are TRBV5-4 and TRBJ2-7; D is possibly TRBD2 (6 bases). Trimming stripped 0 bases from V and 6 bases from J, with 16 bases between. The CDR3 consists of 15 residues. The germline CDR1 and CDR2 sequences are SGHNT and YYREEE (reference sequence). CDR3: CASSLELRGTPEQYF. CDR3 in DNA: TGTGCCAGCAGCTTGGAGTTGCGCGGGACCCCCGAGCAGTACTTC.

In this sample, this clone turned up a few times. This chain uses TRBV28 with TRBJ2-3, with 7 bases matching TRBD2. V was clipped by 5 bases and J by 8 bases; unmatched bases: 4. The V gene's germline CDR1 is MDHEN and CDR2 SYDVKM. This CDR3 has 12 amino acids. The CDR3 region is CASSRTSRTQYF. CDR3 DNA sequence: TGTGCCAGCAGTCGGACTAGTCGTACGCAGTATTTT.

Only a few counts were recorded for this clone. As DNA, the CDR3 is TGTGCCAGCAGTCGGCGCGAACAGCGGACGCAGTATTTT. Protein product: CASSRREQRTQYF. This chain connects TRBV28 to TRBJ2-3; tentatively, D is TRBD2 (5 bases). The ends were cut back, 5 bases at V and 9 bases at J, with 15 bases in the middle. The germline V gene encodes CDR1 MDHEN and CDR2 SYDVKM. The CDR3 totals 13 residues.

The sample holds a few counts of this clone. The chain is built from TRBV12-5 and TRBJ2-7; D is uncertain. V lost 2 bases and J 0 bases, leaving 8 bases between the germline ends. Germline lookup yields CDR1 LGHNT and CDR2 FRNRAP. This CDR3 comprises 14 residues. The CDR3 DNA follows: TGTGCTAGTGGTTTGACAGCTTTCTCCTACGAGCAGTACGTC. Its protein is CASGLTAFSYEQYV.

Only a few counts were recorded for this clone. The genes are TRBV30 and TRBJ2-3, with TRBD1 matching over 9 bases. The germline V gene has CDR1 GTSNPN and CDR2 SVGIG (reference sequence). The CDR3 spans 15 residues. Trimming removed 3 bases from V and 2 bases from J; junction bases left unmatched: 6. The CDR3 here is CAWSLQGAITDTQYF. DNA of the CDR3: TGTGCCTGGAGCCTACAGGGGGCAATCACAGATACGCAGTATTTT.

This clone was detected only a few times. DNA of the CDR3: TGTGCCAGCAACGTAGACTCTGGAAACACCATATATTTT. This sequence encodes CASNVDSGNTIYF. V and J are TRBV6-6 and TRBJ1-3; D remains unclear. The CDR3 has 13 amino acids. Looked up from germline, CDR1 is MNHNY and CDR2 is SVGAGI (reference sequence). The germline V and J ends were trimmed by 7 bases and 0 bases, with 7 bases remaining between them.

This clone has a handful of counts. The CDR3 loop is CASSLGGFSYNEQFF. For the CDR3, the DNA is TGCGCCAGCAGCTTGGGAGGGTTCTCATACAATGAGCAGTTCTTC. The rearrangement joins TRBV5-1 to TRBJ2-1; a weak D match, TRBD2 (5 bases). Trimming took off 0 bases at V and 4 bases at J, with 11 bases between the two ends. Germline V gene data show CDR1 as SGHRS and CDR2 as YFSETQ. The CDR3 is 15 residues long.

This chain connects TRBV10-3 to TRBJ1-2; possible D gene TRBD1, 6 bases. The CDR3 extends over 13 amino acids. V lost 10 bases, J lost 1 base, and 13 bases lay in between. Germline V gives CDR1 ENHRY, CDR2 SYGVKD. CDR3 nucleotides: TGTGCCACCACCAGGGGTCATAACTATGGCTACACCTTC. Amino acids: CATTRGHNYGYTF.

The CDR3 DNA reads TGTGCCAGCAGCCTGGGACTAGCGGGAGGAACCTACAATGAGCAGTTCTTC. Translating it yields CASSLGLAGGTYNEQFF. The chain joins TRBV7-2 to TRBJ2-1, with 15 nucleotides matching TRBD2. Trimming at V came to 5 bases and at J to 2 bases, leaving 4 bases not matched to a gene. Germline V gene data show CDR1 as SGHTA and CDR2 as FQGNSA. The CDR3 runs to 17 residues.

V and J are TRBV6-5 and TRBJ2-3; no reliable D call. The CDR3 has 13 amino acids. The V end lost 0 bases, the J end lost 5 bases, and 6 bases lay between the germline ends. From germline, CDR1 is MNHEY and CDR2 SVGAGI. CDR3 coding DNA: TGTGCCAGCAGTTACTCTCAACAAGATACGCAGTATTTT. Amino acid sequence: CASSYSQQDTQYF.

This clone was found a few times. V and J are TRBV7-2 and TRBJ2-4; 11 positions match TRBD1. After removal of 4 bases from V and 5 bases from J, the junction contained 7 bases not matched to a gene. This CDR3 contains 16 residues. From germline, CDR1 is SGHTA and CDR2 FQGNSA. The CDR3 loop is CASSSWTGGAENIQYF. The CDR3 nucleotides read TGTGCCAGCAGCTCATGGACAGGGGGCGCCGAAAACATTCAGTACTTC.

V gene TRBV27 combines with J gene TRBJ2-7; no definite D call. Germline loops: CDR1 MNHEY, CDR2 SMNVEV (reference sequence). The CDR3 consists of 13 residues. With 6 bases removed from V and 0 bases from J, the gap between germline ends came to 9 bases. In DNA form, the CDR3 reads TGTGCCAGCAGCTTACTCCCCTCCTACGAGCAGTACTTC. Encoded protein: CASSLLPSYEQYF.

Only a few counts were recorded for this clone. This chain joins TRBV9 and TRBJ2-3; no definite D call. This CDR3 contains 15 residues. Germline CDR1 is SGDLS and CDR2 is YYNGEE. With 1 base removed from V and 4 bases from J, the gap between germline ends came to 13 bases. In DNA, the CDR3 is TGTGCCAGCAGCGTAAGTCACTCCCTCCCAGATACGCAGTATTTT. Amino acid sequence: CASSVSHSLPDTQYF. Supplemented by reference TRBV9 and TRBJ2-3, the full variable domain reads DSGVTQTPKHLITATGQRVTLRCSPRSGDLSVYWYQQSLDQGLQFLIQYYNGEERAKGNILERFSAQQFPDLHSELNLSSLELGDSALYFCASSVSHSLPDTQYFGPGTRLTVL.

The chain couples TRBV28 to TRBJ2-7; possibly TRBD2 for D (7 bases). Trimming cost V 2 bases and J 6 bases, with 14 bases left between them. Germline V CDR1 and CDR2: MDHEN, SYDVKM. The CDR3 has 14 amino acids. CDR3 sequence: CASSLGGASREQYF. The CDR3 bases are TGTGCCAGCAGTTTAGGGGGGGCGAGTCGCGAGCAGTACTTC.

This clone was counted a few times. This rearrangement joins TRBV13 to TRBJ2-2; D not resolved. The CDR3 covers 12 residues. Trimming removed 3 bases at V and 8 bases at J, with 7 bases between. Germline V gives CDR1 PRHDT, CDR2 FYEKMQ (reference sequence). The DNA of the CDR3 is TGTGCCAGCAGCTTCGGTCCTGGGGAGCTGTTTTTT. Amino acid sequence: CASSFGPGELFF.

Only a few counts were recorded for this clone. Other DNA sequences in this sample translate to the same CDR3. The rearrangement uses TRBV5-1 and TRBJ1-1, with D unclear. The CDR3 has 11 residues. V was cut by 3 bases and J by 3 bases, with 3 bases left in between. CDR1 and CDR2 from the germline V gene are SGHRS and YFSETQ. The CDR3 sequence is CASSSDTEAFF. CDR3 in DNA: TGCGCCAGCAGCTCCGACACTGAAGCTTTCTTT.

This clone turned up a few times. This chain links TRBV7-8 with TRBJ1-5; 8 bases agree with TRBD1. Germline V gene data show CDR1 as SGHVS and CDR2 as FQNEAQ. This CDR3 comprises 16 residues. Germline trimming cut 5 bases from V and 1 base from J; bases unmatched to any gene: 7. The CDR3 nucleotides read TGTGCCAGCAGCCCAGGACAGGGCGGGAGCAATCAGCCCCAGCATTTT. Translating it yields CASSPGQGGSNQPQHF.

This clone was picked up a small number of times. The rearrangement links TRBV5-1 to TRBJ2-7; TRBD1 is a possible D gene (5 bases). The CDR3 consists of 16 residues. V lost 1 base, J lost 2 bases, and 16 bases lay in between. CDR1 is SGHRS and CDR2 is YFSETQ in the germline V gene. The CDR3 loop is CASSLPPDTLTYEQYV. The CDR3 DNA reads as TGCGCCAGCAGCTTGCCCCCGGACACCCTGACCTACGAGCAGTACGTC.

The rearrangement joins TRBV7-9 to TRBJ1-1; possible D gene TRBD1, 5 bases. Between the trimmed V and J ends, which lost 5 bases and 2 bases, there was a span of 12 bases. Germline-derived CDR1 and CDR2 are SEHNR and FQNEAQ (reference sequence). The length of the CDR3 is 14 residues. CDR3: CASSNRQKNTEAFF. CDR3 nucleotide sequence: TGTGCCAGCAGCAACCGACAGAAAAACACTGAAGCTTTCTTT.

Here the CDR3 DNA reads TGTGCCAGTAGTATTCTCACTAGCGGGACGAAGCAGTTCTTC. It codes for CASSILTSGTKQFF. The chain has TRBV19 and TRBJ2-1; 10 bases align to TRBD2. The V segment lost 3 bases and the J segment 11 bases; nucleotides outside the gene matches: 7. The CDR3 sequence is 14 residues long. Germline V gives CDR1 LNHDA, CDR2 SQIVND (reference sequence).

This clone has only a few counts. An end of the junction does not agree with germline; a read error may underlie this. This CDR3 reads CASSGLQETQYF. DNA for the CDR3: TGTGCCAGTAGCGGACTCCAAGAGACCCAGTACTTC. The J gene is TRBJ2-5, the V gene TRBV9; weak D call: TRBD2 (6 bases). Germline values: CDR1 SGDLS, CDR2 YYNGEE. The CDR3 length is 12 residues.

This clone was found a few times. This chain links TRBV6-5 with TRBJ1-1; D possibly corresponds to TRBD1 (5 bases). Germline CDR1 and CDR2: MNHEY and SVGAGI. The CDR3 runs to 13 residues. With 6 bases removed from V and 1 base from J, the gap between germline ends came to 9 bases. DNA of the CDR3: TGTGCCAGCAGCCGCGGACAGAACACTGAAGCTTTCTTT. As protein: CASSRGQNTEAFF.

The chain couples TRBV5-4 to TRBJ1-1, with TRBD1 matching 7 bases. With V trimmed by 4 bases and J by 6 bases, 6 bases remained unmatched. The CDR3 is 13 residues long. Germline V gene sequence: CDR1 SGHNT, CDR2 YYREEE (reference sequence). CDR3 DNA: TGTGCCAGCAGCGCTGACAGGGTGGCTGAAGCTTTCTTT. It codes for CASSADRVAEAFF.

The chain links TRBV29-1 to TRBJ2-1, with 7 bases that match TRBD2. Germline assignment: CDR1 SQVTM and CDR2 ANQGSEA. This CDR3 region has 13 residues. V shed 8 bases, J shed 8 bases, and the junction held 12 bases outside the gene matches. In DNA form, the CDR3 reads TGCAGCCACCTTTTGGGCGGGAGAGATGAGCAGTTCTTC. This translates into CSHLLGGRDEQFF.